Reported below is one T cell receptor beta chain. It lacks a known antigen. Within one base of it there is no much larger clone, and no base qualities were kept. The lymph node samples were taken from the axillary draining lymph nodes of breast cancer patients. Inclusive of the bounding cysteine and phenylalanine, the CDR3 is 13 residues long. The kept DNA is CDR3 alone, 39 bases in frame from the first base. V and J lose 5 bases and 5 bases, and a span of 15 bases separates them. CDR1 DFQATT and CDR2 SNEGSKA are derived from the germline V gene (reference sequence). The data stem from a study of breast tumors, draining lymph nodes, adjacent tissues (dated by TCRdb to between 2015 and 2016). Regarding the complete study: Breast cancer patients provided tumor, adjacent nontumor tissue and axillary lymph nodes, and the study compared the TCR beta repertoires across these three sources. In human breast cancer, the study set out to evaluate how tumor, surrounding tissue and draining lymph node repertoires relate to one another and whether T cells may move between these sites. Results and caveats for the whole study, not just this receptor: The conclusion that tumor T cells originate in lymph nodes was presented as consistent with a hypothesis rather than as directly demonstrated. Tumor and nontumor tissue repertoires were found to be significantly more similar in luminal-like than in basal-like breast cancer. T-cell repertoire diversity in tumors was found to be lower than in lymph nodes but higher than in nontumor tissue, and preferential V and J gene usage was observed. The data were considered consistent with most tumor T cells being derived from the lymph node and subsequently expanding within tumor tissue.

Reads for this sample came from an Illumina HiSeq 2000. Multiplex PCR amplification was used to generate the TCR beta chain libraries. High-throughput sequencing was used to analyze the amplified TCR beta chain products. TCRdb reanalyzed the raw reads on its own, using fastp at Q25 for trimming and MiXCR for clone calling, and kept in-frame beta chains. Merged by CDR3 protein, the rows form single entries marked with the most common genes and DNA. For this sample the table gives 140,000 to 150,000 distinct CDR3 sequences, of which approximately 29% were detected only once. In total, the top ten clones hold around 2.5% of the sample.

This clonotype originated in a female donor with breast cancer. Some clones in this sample may be carry-over from other donors' samples. The material sequenced was axillary lymph node tissue. Here the chain combines TRBV20-1 and TRBJ1-1; 5 matching bases give a weak D call of TRBD1. CDR3 protein: CSAPMGGLTEAFF. The base sequence is TGCAGTGCTCCAATGGGGGGTCTGACTGAAGCTTTCTTT.